This T cell receptor beta chain was sequenced for a study of blood T cells in healthy people across ages. With a J-beta primer mix and a sample-barcoded 5' primer, a second PCR ran roughly 6 to 12 cycles. TCRdb reanalysed the 5' RACE reads using MiXCR and keeps one entry per CDR3 protein. The sample has more than 500,000 distinct CDR3 sequences, about 29% seen once. The CDR3 contains 15 residues. CDR1 SGHRS and CDR2 YFSETQ come from the germline V gene. Trimming pared 7 bases from V and 1 base from J, leaving 17 bases between. This clonotype has only a few counts. In addition, the sample was reused for a study of T cells of mothers and their children.

The receptor was isolated from a boy aged 2 to 9 in good health. Material: blood. This chain joins TRBV5-1 and TRBJ2-5, with unresolved D. In DNA form, the CDR3 reads TGCGCCAGCGGTGTTCGAGGCTTGTCCCAAGAGACCCAGTACTTC. This translates into CASGVRGLSQETQYF.